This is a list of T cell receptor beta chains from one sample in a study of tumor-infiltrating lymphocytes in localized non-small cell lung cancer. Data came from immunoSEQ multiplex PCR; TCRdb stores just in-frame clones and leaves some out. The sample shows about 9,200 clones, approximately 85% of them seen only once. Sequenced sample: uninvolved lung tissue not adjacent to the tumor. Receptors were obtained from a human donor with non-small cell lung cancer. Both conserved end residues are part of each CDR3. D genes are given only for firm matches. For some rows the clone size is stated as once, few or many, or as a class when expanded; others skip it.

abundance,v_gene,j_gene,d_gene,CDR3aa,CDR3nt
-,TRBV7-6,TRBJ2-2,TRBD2,CASSSRLAGEGTGELFF,TGTGCCAGCAGCTCCCGACTAGCGGGAGAGGGGACCGGGGAGCTGTTTTTT
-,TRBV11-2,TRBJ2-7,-,CASSLDTGEFREQYF,TGTGCCAGCAGCTTAGATACGGGGGAGTTCCGCGAGCAGTACTTC
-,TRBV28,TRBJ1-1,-,CATGHRAGPRTFEAFF,TGTGCCACCGGTCATCGGGCGGGCCCGCGAACCTTTGAAGCTTTCTTT
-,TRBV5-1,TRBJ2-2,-,CASSLDTGLSGELFF,TGCGCCAGCAGCTTAGATACAGGGTTGAGCGGGGAGCTGTTTTTT
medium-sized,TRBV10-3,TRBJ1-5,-,CAISEGRNSNQPQHF,TGTGCCATCAGTGAGGGGAGAAATAGCAATCAGCCCCAGCATTTT
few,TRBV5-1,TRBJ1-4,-,CASRRDTGNEKLFF,TGCGCCAGCAGGCGGGACACTGGGAATGAAAAACTGTTTTTT
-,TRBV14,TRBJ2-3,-,CASSQDSRAAGTDTQYF,TGTGCCAGCAGCCAAGATAGCAGGGCGGCAGGCACAGATACGCAGTATTTT
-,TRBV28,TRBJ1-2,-,CASSPGTDGYTF,TGTGCCAGCAGTCCAGGGACGGATGGCTACACCTTC
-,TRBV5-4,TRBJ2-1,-,CASSFESSYNEQFF,TGTGCCAGCAGCTTTGAGAGCTCCTACAATGAGCAGTTCTTC
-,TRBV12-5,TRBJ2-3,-,CASVSGDTQYF,TGTGCTAGTGTCTCCGGAGATACGCAGTATTTT
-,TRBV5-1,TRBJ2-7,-,CASSPNSAGEQYF,TGCGCCAGCAGCCCTAACAGCGCCGGCGAGCAGTACTTC
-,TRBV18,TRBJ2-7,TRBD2,CASSTGTSGRGRSYEQYF,TGTGCCAGCTCAACCGGGACTAGCGGGAGGGGAAGATCCTACGAGCAGTACTTC
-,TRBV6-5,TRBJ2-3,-,CASRSPSTDTQYF,TGTGCCAGCAGGTCGCCTAGCACAGATACGCAGTATTTT
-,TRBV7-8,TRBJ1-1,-,CASSEQGNTEAFF,TGTGCCAGCAGCGAGCAGGGTAACACTGAAGCTTTCTTT
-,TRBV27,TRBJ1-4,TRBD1,CASYRDRPNLTGTNEKLFF,TGTGCCAGTTACCGGGACAGGCCTAACCTAACGGGAACTAATGAAAAACTGTTTTTT
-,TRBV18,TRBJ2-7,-,CASSPPGTALQYF,TGTGCCAGCTCACCGCCTGGGACCGCGCTGCAGTACTTC
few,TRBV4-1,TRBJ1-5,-,CASSSYRDDNQPQHF,TGCGCCAGCAGCTCCTACAGGGATGACAATCAGCCCCAGCATTTT
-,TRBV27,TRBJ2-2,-,CASSVGGAGELFF,TGTGCCAGCAGCGTGGGCGGCGCCGGGGAGCTGTTTTTT
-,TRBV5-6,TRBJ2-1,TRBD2,CASSRTGSGRRYEQFF,TGTGCCAGCAGCAGGACAGGTAGCGGGAGGAGGTATGAGCAGTTCTTC
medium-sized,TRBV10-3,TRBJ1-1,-,CAISEGPGDTGAFF,TGTGCCATCAGTGAGGGGCCAGGGGATACTGGAGCTTTCTTT
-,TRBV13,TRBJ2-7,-,CASSLRQLPYEQYF,TGTGCCAGCAGCTTACGACAGCTCCCCTACGAGCAGTACTTC
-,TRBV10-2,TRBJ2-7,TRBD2,CASSDPRAGGPLQYF,TGCGCCAGCAGTGATCCCCGAGCGGGAGGGCCACTGCAGTACTTC
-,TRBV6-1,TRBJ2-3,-,CASRGQLTDTQYF,TGTGCCAGCAGAGGACAGCTTACAGATACGCAGTATTTT
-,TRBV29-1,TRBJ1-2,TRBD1,CSVEGQGFGGYTF,TGCAGCGTTGAAGGACAGGGGTTCGGTGGCTACACCTTC
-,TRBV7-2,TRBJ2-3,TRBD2,CASSLAGGDQDTQYF,TGTGCCAGCAGCCTAGCGGGAGGTGATCAAGATACGCAGTATTTT
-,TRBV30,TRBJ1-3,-,CAWSKDRVSGNTIYF,TGTGCCTGGAGTAAGGACCGTGTCTCTGGAAACACCATATATTTT
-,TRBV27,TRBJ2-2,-,CASYLRVAETGELFF,TGTGCCAGCTACCTTCGGGTAGCGGAGACCGGGGAGCTGTTTTTT
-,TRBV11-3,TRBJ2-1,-,CASSLDARQVYNEQFF,TGTGCCAGCAGCTTAGATGCGCGACAGGTTTACAATGAGCAGTTCTTC
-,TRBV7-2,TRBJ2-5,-,CASSPEVVARTQYF,TGTGCCAGCAGCCCAGAGGTTGTTGCCCGGACCCAGTACTTC
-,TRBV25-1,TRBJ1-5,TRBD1,CASSGRQGSGAGNQPQHF,TGTGCCAGCAGTGGTCGACAGGGTTCTGGGGCAGGCAATCAGCCCCAGCATTTT
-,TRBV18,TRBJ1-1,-,CASSPPGDRRFFYTEAFF,TGTGCCAGCTCACCACCAGGAGACAGGAGATTTTTTTACACTGAAGCTTTCTTT
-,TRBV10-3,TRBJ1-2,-,CAISGDTLYGYTF,TGTGCCATCAGTGGCGACACCCTCTATGGCTACACCTTC
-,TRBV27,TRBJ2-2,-,CATKSVLGELFF,TGTGCCACCAAGTCGGTTTTGGGGGAGCTGTTTTTT
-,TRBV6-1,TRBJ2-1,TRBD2,CASSEGGGSSDEQFF,TGTGCCAGCAGTGAAGGTGGCGGGAGTTCAGATGAGCAGTTCTTC
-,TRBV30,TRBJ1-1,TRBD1,CAWSLPGQGAHIGAFF,TGTGCCTGGAGCCTTCCCGGGCAGGGGGCCCATATCGGGGCTTTCTTT
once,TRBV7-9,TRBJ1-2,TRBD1,CASSPLGTGDGYTF,TGTGCCAGCAGCCCTTTGGGGACAGGGGATGGCTACACCTTC
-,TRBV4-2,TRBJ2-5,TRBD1,CASSQATGSETQYF,TGTGCCAGCAGCCAAGCGACAGGGTCTGAGACCCAGTACTTC
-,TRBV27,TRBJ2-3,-,CASTSRREADTQYF,TGTGCCAGCACCTCGAGGAGGGAGGCAGATACGCAGTATTTT
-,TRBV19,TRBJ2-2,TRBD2,CASSTPSRSGRGTGELFF,TGTGCCAGTAGTACCCCTTCTAGGAGCGGGAGAGGGACCGGGGAGCTGTTTTTT
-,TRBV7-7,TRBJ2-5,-,CASSPRGGETQYF,TGTGCCAGCAGCCCGAGGGGGGGTGAGACCCAGTACTTC
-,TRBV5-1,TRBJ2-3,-,CASSSDGSTDTQYF,TGCGCCAGCAGCTCAGACGGTAGCACAGATACGCAGTATTTT
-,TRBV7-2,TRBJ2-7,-,CASSLEGPPYEQYF,TGTGCCAGCAGCTTAGAGGGTCCTCCCTACGAGCAGTACTTC